The present T cell receptor beta chain was sequenced within a study of cytomegalovirus exposure and HLA in healthy donors. PCR used 60 Vbeta primers and 13 Jbeta primers. TCRdb keeps only in-frame clones here, not all; method: immunoSEQ multiplex PCR. This table has about 170,000 clones, more than 65% appearing once. This TCR derives from a male donor in good health and CMV-seronegative. Sequencing was carried out using PBMCs.

This CDR3 is CASSLAGEDTQYF. CDR3 coding DNA: TGCGCCAGCAGCTTGGCAGGGGAAGATACGCAGTATTTT. The rearrangement uses TRBV5-1 and TRBJ2-3; TRBD1 might be the D (6 bases). Germline CDR1 reads SGHRS; CDR2 reads YFSETQ. Trimming shortened V by 0 bases and J by 5 bases, and 7 bases separated the two germline ends. The CDR3 has 13 residues. The complete variable domain, with remaining parts taken from reference TRBV5-1 and TRBJ2-3, reads KAGVTQTPRYLIKTRGQQVTLSCSPISGHRSVSWYQQTPGQGLQFLFEYFSETQRNKGNFPGRFSGRQFSNSRSEMNVSTLELGDSALYLCASSLAGEDTQYFGPGTRLTVL.